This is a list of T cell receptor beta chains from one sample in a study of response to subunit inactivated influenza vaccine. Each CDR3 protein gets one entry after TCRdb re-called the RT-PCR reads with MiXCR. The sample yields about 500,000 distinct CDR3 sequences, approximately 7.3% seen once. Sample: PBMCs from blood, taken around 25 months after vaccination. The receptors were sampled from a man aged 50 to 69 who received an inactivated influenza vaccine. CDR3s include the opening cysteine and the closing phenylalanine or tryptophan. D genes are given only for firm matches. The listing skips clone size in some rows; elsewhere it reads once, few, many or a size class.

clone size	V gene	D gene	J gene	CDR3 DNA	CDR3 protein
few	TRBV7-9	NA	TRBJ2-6	TGTGCCAGCAGACGCCAAGGGCAGGGATCTGGGGCCAACGTCCTGACTTTC	CASRRQGQGSGANVLTF
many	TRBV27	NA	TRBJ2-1	TGTGCCAGCAAACTGGGGGCGTTCGCCTACAATGAGCAGTTCTTC	CASKLGAFAYNEQFF
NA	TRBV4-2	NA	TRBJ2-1	TGTGCCAGCAGCCAAGATCCCGACTGGTCCGTCTTC	CASSQDPDWSVF
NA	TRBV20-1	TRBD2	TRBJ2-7	TGCAGTGCTAGGTTAGCGGGAGAAATCTACGAGCAGTACTTC	CSARLAGEIYEQYF
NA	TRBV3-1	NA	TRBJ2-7	TGTGCCAGCAGCCAAGAGATCGGACGGACCGAGTACTTC	CASSQEIGRTEYF
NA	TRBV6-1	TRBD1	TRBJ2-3	TGTGCCAGCAGGCGGGGACAGGGCCGGGGCACAGATACGCAGTATTTT	CASRRGQGRGTDTQYF
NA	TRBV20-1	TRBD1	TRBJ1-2	TGCAGTGCTAGAGAAGGGACAGGTGGCTATGGCTACACCTTC	CSAREGTGGYGYTF
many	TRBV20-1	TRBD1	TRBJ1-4	TGCAGTGCTACGGACAGGGTGGTCGGAAAACTGTTTTTT	CSATDRVVGKLFF
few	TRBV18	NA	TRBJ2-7	TGTGCCAGCTCACCGGACGCATCCTACGAGCAGTACTTC	CASSPDASYEQYF
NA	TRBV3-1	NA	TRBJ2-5	TGTGCCAGCAGCCCCAGACCACAAGAGACCCAGTACTTC	CASSPRPQETQYF
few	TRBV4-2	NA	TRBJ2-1	TGTGCCAGCAGCCAAGATAGGCCGGGCATCCTCCACAATGAGCAGTTCTTC	CASSQDRPGILHNEQFF
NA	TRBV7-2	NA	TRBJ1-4	TGTGCCAGCAGCTTACTCCCCCTGACGTCCGGTGCAGAAAAACTGTTTTTT	CASSLLPLTSGAEKLFF
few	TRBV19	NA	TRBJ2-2	TGTGCCAGTAGCGCCGCGAGGAACACCGGGGAGCTGTTTTTT	CASSAARNTGELFF
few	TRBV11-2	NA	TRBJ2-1	TGTGCCAGCAGCCCACCCCAGATGGGCGGGCCCCTCAATGAGCAGTTCTTC	CASSPPQMGGPLNEQFF
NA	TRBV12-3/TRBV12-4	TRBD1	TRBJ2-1	TGTGCCAGCAGACGTCCCGGGACAGGGTACAATGAGCAGTTCTTC	CASRRPGTGYNEQFF
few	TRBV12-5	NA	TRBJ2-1	TGTGCTAGTGGTTTGGTAGTAGATTCCTACAATGAGCAGTTCTTC	CASGLVVDSYNEQFF
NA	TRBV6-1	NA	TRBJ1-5	TGTGCCAGCAGTGAGGGCAGATATCAGCCCCAGCATTTT	CASSEGRYQPQHF
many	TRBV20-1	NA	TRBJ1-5	TGCAGTGCTAGAGACAGGGCCAATCAGCCCCAGCATTTT	CSARDRANQPQHF
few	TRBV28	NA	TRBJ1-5	TGTGCCAGCAGTGAACAACAGGGCTCGCCCCAGCATTTT	CASSEQQGSPQHF
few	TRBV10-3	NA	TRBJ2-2	TGTGCCATCAAAGGGGGGGCGGTCACCGGGGAGCTGTTTTTT	CAIKGGAVTGELFF
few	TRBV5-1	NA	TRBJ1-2	TGCGCCAGCAGCTTGGGCGAAGATAACTATGGCTACACCTTC	CASSLGEDNYGYTF
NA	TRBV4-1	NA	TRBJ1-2	TGCGCCAGCAGCCAAGAGAGTAGGGTGGAAATTTATGGCTACACCTTC	CASSQESRVEIYGYTF
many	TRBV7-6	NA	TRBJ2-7	TGTGCCAGCAGCTTAGGTTTAAGGGGGGCAGACGAGCAGTACTTC	CASSLGLRGADEQYF
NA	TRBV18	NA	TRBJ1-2	TGTGCCAGCTCATCACTAGGAGGCTACTATGGCTACACCTTC	CASSSLGGYYGYTF
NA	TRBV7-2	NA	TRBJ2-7	TGTGCCAGCAGTCGGGCCGACAACTACGAGCAGTACTTC	CASSRADNYEQYF
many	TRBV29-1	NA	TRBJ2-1	TGCAGCGTCGATACCACCTACAATGAGCAGTTCTTC	CSVDTTYNEQFF
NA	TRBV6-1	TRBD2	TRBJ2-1	TGTGCCAGCAGAAGTAGCGGGAGGGCCTTGGATGAGCAGTTCTTC	CASRSSGRALDEQFF
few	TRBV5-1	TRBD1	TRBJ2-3	TGCGCCAGCAGCGTGGGACAGTCTAGCACAGATACGCAGTATTTT	CASSVGQSSTDTQYF
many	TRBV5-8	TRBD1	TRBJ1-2	TGTGCCAGCAGCTGGGACAGGGATGGCTACACCTTC	CASSWDRDGYTF
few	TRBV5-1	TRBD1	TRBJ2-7	TGCGCCAGCGGACAGGGCGGGAACGAGCAGTACTTC	CASGQGGNEQYF
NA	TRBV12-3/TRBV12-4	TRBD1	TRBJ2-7	TGTGCCAGCAGTCTCCCAAACAGGGGGCGAAGTAGGGAGCAGTACTTC	CASSLPNRGRSREQYF
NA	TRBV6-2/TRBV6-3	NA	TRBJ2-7	TGTGCCAGCATCGGACGAACCTACGAGCAGTACTTC	CASIGRTYEQYF
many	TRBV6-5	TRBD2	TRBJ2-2	TGTGCCAGCAGTTACAGCGGGGGCCGGGGCACCGGGGAGCTGTTTTTT	CASSYSGGRGTGELFF
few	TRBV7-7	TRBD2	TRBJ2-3	TGTGCTAGCAGCTCGGGACTACAAGATACGCAGTATTTT	CASSSGLQDTQYF
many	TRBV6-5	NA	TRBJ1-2	TGTGCCAGCAGTTACCTACAGGGAGGAAGAGGTGGCTACACCTTC	CASSYLQGGRGGYTF
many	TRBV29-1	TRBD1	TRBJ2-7	TGCAGCGTTGAAGCTCCGCCCGGGACAGGGACCTACGAGCAGTACTTC	CSVEAPPGTGTYEQYF
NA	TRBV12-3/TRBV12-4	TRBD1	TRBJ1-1	TGTGCCAGCAGTACGAGGTGGTTGGGACAGCATGAAGCTTTCTTT	CASSTRWLGQHEAFF
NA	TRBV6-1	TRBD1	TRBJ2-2	TGTGCCAGCAGAAGACAGGGGGCGCAGCGCACCGGGGAGCTGTTTTTT	CASRRQGAQRTGELFF
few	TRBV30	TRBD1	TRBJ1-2	TGTGCCTGGAGAGGGGCAGGGGGCGGCTATGGCTACACCTTC	CAWRGAGGGYGYTF
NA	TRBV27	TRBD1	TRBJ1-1	TGTGCCAGCAGTTCCCTCACGACTCCCGACAGGGGGGCCGCTTTCTTT	CASSSLTTPDRGAAFF
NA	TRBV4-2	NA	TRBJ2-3	TGTGCCAGCAGCCAAGCCGGGACTCTCGAAGATACGCAGTATTTT	CASSQAGTLEDTQYF
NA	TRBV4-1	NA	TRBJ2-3	TGCGCCAGCAGCCAAGACGGGCCGGGTTGGGATACGCAGTATTTT	CASSQDGPGWDTQYF